This T cell receptor (beta chain) was sequenced during a study of shared clonotypes between healthy human individuals. Samples underwent the assay at deep level. TCRdb's table, derived via immunoSEQ multiplex PCR, lists solely in-frame clones and lacks some. The repertoire includes around 560,000 clones, about 95% of them detected once, and over 0.09% sits in the top ten. Study conclusions and caveats: Rarefaction analysis demonstrated incomplete sorted-subset sequencing notwithstanding large depth. The naive CD4 repertoires of a handful of donors were compared, and roughly 5% of clonotypes were shared. Generally, naive subsets came out with larger estimated richness than memory subsets.

As defined, naive CD8 cells were CD45RO-negative and positively selected for CCR7, with terminally differentiated effector memory CD45RA+ cells excluded. Of note for this clone: No antigen is known for it.

The receptor was derived from a woman in her twenties or thirties in good health. The sequenced material came from naive CD8+ T cells sorted from blood.

CDR3 sequence reads: CASTSGGAFSSYEQYF. CDR3 DNA sequence: TGTGCCAGCACCTCGGGCGGTGCTTTTTCGAGCTACGAGCAGTACTTC. The gene calls are TRBV5-6 and TRBJ2-7; no definite D call. The CDR3 is 16 residues long. V lost 6 bases, J lost 3 bases, and 22 bases lay in between. Per germline, CDR1 SGHDT and CDR2 YYEEEE. Full variable domain (outside the CDR3, taken from reference TRBV5-6 and TRBJ2-7): DAGVTQSPTHLIKTRGQQVTLRCSPKSGHDTVSWYQQALGQGPQFIFQYYEEEERQRGNFPDRFSGHQFPNYSSELNVNALLLGDSALYLCASTSGGAFSSYEQYFGPGTRLTVT.